Below are 32 T cell receptor beta chains sequenced from a single sample in a study of cytomegalovirus exposure and HLA in healthy donors. The PCR employed 60 Vbeta primers together with 13 Jbeta primers. Only in-frame clones appear in the TCRdb table, and some are missing; sequencing was by immunoSEQ multiplex PCR. This repertoire shows 110,000 or so clones, around three quarters found once; its top ten account for 6.5% to 8.5%. Sample: PBMCs. The source of these receptors is a woman between 45 and 65 years old in good health and CMV-seropositive.

The chain recombines TRBV7-9 with TRBJ2-2, with 9 bases aligning to TRBD1. The germline gives CDR1 SEHNR, CDR2 FQNEAQ (reference sequence). The CDR3 totals 15 residues. With V trimmed by 5 bases and J by 6 bases, 7 bases remained unmatched. The CDR3: CASSGRDRVAGELFF. CDR3 coding DNA: TGTGCCAGCAGCGGCCGGGACAGGGTCGCCGGGGAGCTGTTTTTT.

V is TRBV13 and J is TRBJ2-7; 12 nucleotides match TRBD2. In germline, CDR1 is PRHDT, CDR2 FYEKMQ (reference sequence). Unmatched junction bases numbered 11, after V lost 5 bases and J lost 3 bases. The CDR3 contains 17 residues. The DNA for the CDR3 is TGTGCCAGCAGCCCTCGGGCTAGCGGGAGGGCAGTCTACGAGCAGTACTTC. Translating it yields CASSPRASGRAVYEQYF.

The CDR3, as DNA: TGTGCCACCAGCAGGGGGACAGGGCAGAACACCATATATTTT. This sequence encodes CATSRGTGQNTIYF. This chain joins TRBV15 and TRBJ1-3; 9 nucleotides line up with TRBD1. The germline V gene encodes CDR1 LNHNV and CDR2 YYDKDF (reference sequence). The trim removed 3 bases at V and 7 bases at J, leaving 4 bases unmatched. The CDR3 spans 14 residues. Filled out from reference TRBV15 and TRBJ1-3, the complete variable domain reads DAMVIQNPRYQVTQFGKPVTLSCSQTLNHNVMYWYQQKSSQAPKLLFHYYDKDFNNEADTPDNFQSRRPNTSFCFLDIRSPGLGDTAMYLCATSRGTGQNTIYFGEGSWLTVV.

This chain uses TRBV5-4 with TRBJ2-7; D might be TRBD1 (6 bases). The CDR3 sequence is 14 residues long. Germline CDR1 reads SGHNT; CDR2 reads YYREEE (reference sequence). Between the trimmed V and J ends, which lost 0 bases and 3 bases, there was a span of 10 bases. The CDR3 bases are TGTGCCAGCAGCTTGGACGCACAGGGCTACGAGCAGTACTTC. Encoded protein: CASSLDAQGYEQYF.

The V and J genes are TRBV7-9 and TRBJ2-1; D is uncertain. CDR3 length: 12 amino acids. V lost 8 bases and J 7 bases, leaving 12 bases between the germline ends. Per the germline V gene, CDR1 is SEHNR and CDR2 is FQNEAQ (reference sequence). The DNA for the CDR3 is TGTGCCAGCTCCGGGTCCGGGAATGAGCAGTTCTTC. Encoded protein: CASSGSGNEQFF.

This clone occurred a few times. The chain uses TRBV25-1 and TRBJ2-7, with TRBD2 as a possible D gene (6 bases). The germline V gene encodes CDR1 MGHDK and CDR2 SYGVNS. Trimming shortened V by 4 bases and J by 3 bases, and 13 bases separated the two germline ends. The CDR3 totals 14 residues. The CDR3, as DNA: TGTGCCAGCAGTGGACGGGAGAACAACTACGAGCAGTACTTC. This gives the protein CASSGRENNYEQYF.

V gene TRBV4-3 combines with J gene TRBJ1-5, with 7 bases fitting TRBD1. Germline CDR1 reads LGHNA; CDR2 reads YSLEER. V shed 4 bases and J 9 bases; nucleotides not matched to a gene: 9. The CDR3 is 14 amino acids. The CDR3: CASSRGRGLSPQHF. The DNA of the CDR3 is TGCGCCAGCAGCCGGGGCAGGGGGTTATCGCCCCAGCATTTT.

A word on this clone: One base separates it from a far larger clone, so it is likely a read error. The sample holds other DNA sequences that translate to the same CDR3. The chain carries TRBV6-1 and TRBJ2-7; the D gene is possibly TRBD1 (5 bases). The CDR3 is made up of 14 amino acids. V dropped 2 bases and J dropped 3 bases, with 11 bases sitting between them. The V gene's germline CDR1 is MNHNS and CDR2 SASEGT. The CDR3 sequence is CASSEWQGIYEQYF. In nucleotides, the CDR3 is TGTGCCAGCAGTGAATGGCAGGGCATCTACGAGCAGTACTTC.

The V gene is TRBV2, the J gene TRBJ2-7; 10 nucleotides match TRBD2. The V segment lost 3 bases and the J segment 0 bases; nucleotides outside the gene matches: 14. This CDR3 region has 19 residues. CDR1 and CDR2 from the germline V gene are SNHLY and FYNNEI. The CDR3 coding sequence is TGTGCCAGCAGTGACGGGGGGTTGCTAGCGGGAGTGATCTCCTACGAGCAGTACTTC. Protein product: CASSDGGLLAGVISYEQYF.

The CDR3, as DNA: TGTGCCAGCAGCTCGGTCTCAGGGCCCGGGGAGCTGTTTTTT. Protein sequence: CASSSVSGPGELFF. The chain carries TRBV5-5 and TRBJ2-2; D perhaps matches TRBD1 (5 bases). There are 14 residues in the CDR3. Trimming cost V 3 bases and J 6 bases, with 12 bases left between them. The germline gives CDR1 SGHKS, CDR2 YYEKEE (reference sequence).

The rearrangement joins TRBV9 to TRBJ2-4, with 12 bases that match TRBD2. The V gene's germline CDR1 is SGDLS and CDR2 YYNGEE. Trimming took 1 base from V and 1 from J; bases not matched to a gene: 6. This CDR3 comprises 18 residues. This CDR3 reads CASSVLAGGPLAKNIQYF. In DNA, the CDR3 is TGTGCCAGCAGCGTACTAGCGGGGGGGCCTCTGGCCAAAAACATTCAGTACTTC.

The chain joins TRBV2 to TRBJ1-3; D possibly corresponds to TRBD1 (6 bases). CDR3 size: 15 residues. CDR1 is SNHLY, CDR2 FYNNEI, per germline. The germline V and J ends were trimmed by 5 bases and 0 bases, with 11 bases remaining between them. The CDR3 bases are TGTGCCAGCAGTCTACAGGGCAGCTCTGGAAACACCATATATTTT. The encoded protein is CASSLQGSSGNTIYF.

This chain uses TRBV12-5 with TRBJ2-5; D uncertain. The CDR3 runs 13 residues. The V gene lost 2 bases and the J gene lost 5 bases, with 9 bases spanning the gap. From germline, CDR1 is LGHNT and CDR2 FRNRAP. CDR3 DNA: TGTGCTAGTGGTTTGTCAGACTCGGAGACCCAGTACTTC. This codes for CASGLSDSETQYF.

The chain is built from TRBV27 and TRBJ1-1; D call uncertain. The germline V gene has CDR1 MNHEY and CDR2 SMNVEV (reference sequence). V gave up 0 bases and J gave up 4 bases, with 9 bases separating them. CDR3 length equals 14 residues. The DNA for the CDR3 is TGTGCCAGCAGTTTATCGCGTGGGAGCACTGAAGCTTTCTTT. As protein: CASSLSRGSTEAFF.

The CDR3: CASSLALGGAYEKLFF. The CDR3 region has the DNA TGTGCCAGCAGCTTGGCGCTAGGAGGGGCGTATGAAAAACTGTTTTTT. This chain joins TRBV5-8 and TRBJ1-4; tentative D call: TRBD1 (5 bases). The CDR3 spans 16 residues. Trimming pared 0 bases from V and 6 bases from J, leaving 15 bases between. Per the germline V gene, CDR1 is SGHTS and CDR2 is YDEGEE.

The chain couples TRBV10-3 to TRBJ2-1; 13 nucleotides line up with TRBD2. Germline CDR1 ENHRY, CDR2 SYGVKD. The CDR3 contains 15 residues. V shed 7 bases and J 7 bases; nucleotides not matched to a gene: 7. This chain's CDR3 is CAITAGLAGANEQFF. The CDR3 DNA reads as TGTGCCATCACCGCAGGACTAGCGGGAGCAAATGAGCAGTTCTTC.

This chain joins TRBV4-1 and TRBJ1-2; TRBD1 matches 7 bases. Germline CDR1 is MGHRA and CDR2 is YSYEKL. V shed 3 bases and J 6 bases; nucleotides not matched to a gene: 13. There are 16 residues in the CDR3. CDR3 region: CASSHEGRTGANGYTF. Written as DNA, the CDR3 is TGCGCCAGCAGCCACGAGGGGCGGACAGGTGCTAATGGCTACACCTTC.

This clone was recorded a few times. J is TRBJ2-7 and V is TRBV18, with D maybe TRBD2 (6 bases). Germline-derived CDR1 and CDR2 are KGHSH and LQKENI. Trimming left V 3 bases short and J 3 bases short, with 15 bases between. The CDR3 length is 15 residues. Here the CDR3 DNA reads TGTGCCAGCTCACCCCCCGGAGGGCACGGCTACGAGCAGTACTTC. This sequence encodes CASSPPGGHGYEQYF.

V and J are TRBV12-5 and TRBJ1-5; no clear D gene. This CDR3 is built from 11 residues. The ends were cut back, 6 bases at V and 5 bases at J, with 5 bases in the middle. Germline V gives CDR1 LGHNT, CDR2 FRNRAP. The CDR3 loop is CASGRDQPQHF. The DNA of the CDR3 is TGTGCTAGTGGCCGGGATCAGCCCCAGCATTTT.

About this clone itself: Its ends do not fully match the called genes, so a read error is possible. The J gene is TRBJ2-1, the V gene TRBV6-1, with 7 bases identical to TRBD2. The CDR3 sequence is 16 residues long. CDR1 MNHNS and CDR2 SASEGT come from the germline V gene. The CDR3 region has the DNA TGTGCCAGCAGTCAAGCGGTGGGAGGGCCACACAATGAGCAGTTCTTC. It is translated as CASSQAVGGPHNEQFF.

The chain couples TRBV18 to TRBJ2-7, with D tentatively TRBD1 (6 bases). This CDR3 is built from 14 residues. CDR1 is KGHSH and CDR2 is LQKENI in the germline V gene. V was shortened by 3 bases and J by 6 bases, with 15 bases between the two germline ends. For the CDR3, the DNA is TGTGCCAGCTCACCCAGGACAGACCTATCCGAGCAGTACTTC. Protein sequence: CASSPRTDLSEQYF.

V usage is TRBV7-2 and J usage is TRBJ2-7; D gene uncertain. CDR3 length: 13 residues. CDR1 and CDR2 from the germline V gene are SGHTA and FQGNSA. V was trimmed by 5 bases and J by 5 bases, leaving 13 bases between them. The CDR3 DNA sequence: TGTGCCAGCAGCCCCGGGTCTTGGAACGAGCAGTACTTC. Protein sequence: CASSPGSWNEQYF.

A few counts support this clone. The same CDR3 also results from other DNA sequences found in this sample. V is TRBV5-1 and J is TRBJ2-7, with TRBD1 matching over 7 bases. The germline gives CDR1 SGHRS, CDR2 YFSETQ. V trimming: 5 bases; J trimming: 2 bases; junction bases outside the gene matches: 4. There are 13 residues in the CDR3. The CDR3 coding sequence is TGCGCCAGCAGATCAGGGGGAACCTACGAGCAGTACTTC. This gives the protein CASRSGGTYEQYF.

This chain uses TRBV7-9 with TRBJ2-7, with 9 bases that match TRBD1. CDR1 and CDR2 from the germline V gene are SEHNR and FQNEAQ (reference sequence). V shed 6 bases and J 2 bases; nucleotides not matched to a gene: 5. The CDR3 is 14 residues long. CDR3 bases: TGTGCCAGCAGACCCCGACAGGGGGCCTACGAGCAGTACTTC. The encoded protein is CASRPRQGAYEQYF.

This chain uses TRBV29-1 with TRBJ2-3; 12 bases map to TRBD2. With 4 bases clipped from V and 6 bases from J, the junction kept 2 bases outside the gene matches. This CDR3 is built from 13 residues. In germline, CDR1 is SQVTM, CDR2 ANQGSEA. The CDR3 DNA reads as TGCAGCGTTGGGACTAGCGGGATGGATACGCAGTATTTT. Amino acids: CSVGTSGMDTQYF.

V is TRBV6-1 and J is TRBJ2-7, with D tentatively TRBD1 (6 bases). Germline values: CDR1 MNHNS, CDR2 SASEGT. V lost 8 bases, J lost 12 bases, and 23 bases lay in between. The CDR3 length is 13 residues. CDR3 sequence: CASLIQGGSLMYF. In nucleotides, the CDR3 is TGTGCCAGCCTAATACAGGGTGGGTCTCTTATGTACTTC.

The V gene is TRBV7-9, the J gene TRBJ1-4, with D hard to call. V was trimmed by 1 base and J by 8 bases, leaving 8 bases between them. The CDR3 loop spans 13 amino acids. The V gene's germline CDR1 is SEHNR and CDR2 FQNEAQ (reference sequence). The CDR3 DNA sequence: TGTGCCAGCAGCTTAGATGTGGAGGAAAAACTGTTTTTT. Amino acid sequence: CASSLDVEEKLFF.

V usage is TRBV18 and J usage is TRBJ2-7, with 9 nucleotides matching TRBD2. V was clipped by 3 bases and J by 7 bases; unmatched bases: 7. The CDR3 spans 14 residues. From germline, CDR1 is KGHSH and CDR2 LQKENI. In DNA form, the CDR3 reads TGTGCCAGCTCACCCCCAGCGGGGGGTCGGGAGCAGTACTTC. Its protein product is CASSPPAGGREQYF.

The V and J genes are TRBV2 and TRBJ1-5; 9 bases fit TRBD1. CDR1 is SNHLY, CDR2 FYNNEI, per germline. Losses at the gene ends were 6 bases for V and 2 bases for J; bases not matched to a gene: 5. This CDR3 contains 15 residues. In nucleotides, the CDR3 is TGTGCCAGCAGACCCCGGGACAGGGGCAATCAGCCCCAGCATTTT. Encoded protein: CASRPRDRGNQPQHF.

This clone was detected only a few times. The chain links TRBV5-1 to TRBJ1-1; 10 bases fit TRBD1. The germline V gene has CDR1 SGHRS and CDR2 YFSETQ. The CDR3 spans 15 residues. The junction had 7 bases not matched to a gene; V was cut back by 4 bases and J by 4 bases. The CDR3 nucleotides are TGCGCCAGCAGCCCGACGGGACAGGGGCCCACTGAAGCTTTCTTT. Residues: CASSPTGQGPTEAFF.

Details on this clone: Germline and junction disagree at one end, which may indicate a read error. V and J are TRBV4-1 and TRBJ2-5; 9 nucleotides match TRBD2. CDR1 and CDR2 from the germline V gene are MGHRA and YSYEKL. The CDR3 runs 13 residues. The CDR3 DNA follows: TGCGCCAGCAGTCCCGAAGAACTAGCGGGCCAACACTTC. This encodes CASSPEELAGQHF.

The chain links TRBV7-2 to TRBJ2-3, with 8 positions matching TRBD1. The length of the CDR3 is 18 residues. Germline CDR1 SGHTA, CDR2 FQGNSA. J was trimmed by 5 bases and V by 1 base; bases with no gene match: 14. Written as DNA, the CDR3 is TGTGCCAGCAGCTTAGATCCGTTTCCAGGGGGCGCGGGAGATACGCAGTATTTT. Translated: CASSLDPFPGGAGDTQYF. Using reference TRBV7-2 and TRBJ2-3 for the parts outside the CDR3, the full variable domain is GAGVSQSPSNKVTEKGKDVELRCDPISGHTALYWYRQSLGQGLEFLIYFQGNSAPDKSGLPSDRFSAERTGGSVSTLTIQRTQQEDSAVYLCASSLDPFPGGAGDTQYFGPGTRLTVL.